Each of the 22 T cell receptor beta chains below was sequenced from the same sample in a study of control samples from healthy donors and cancer patients. Profiling relied on immunoSEQ multiplex PCR, and the TCRdb table lists in-frame clones only, not all of them. Altogether fewer than 200,000 clones are present, approximately 86% being singletons, with the ten largest covering approximately 4.9%. Sequencing was performed on blood. These TCRs come from a woman aged 25 to 45 in good health.

The CDR3 DNA sequence: TGTGCCAGCAGCTTAAAGACAGGGGCTCTTGCGGAAGCTTTCTTT. It specifies CASSLKTGALAEAFF. The rearrangement uses TRBV13 and TRBJ1-1, with 8 bases identical to TRBD1. CDR3 length: 15 amino acids. Losses at the gene ends were 2 bases for V and 8 bases for J; bases not matched to a gene: 10. Germline V CDR1 and CDR2: PRHDT, FYEKMQ (reference sequence).

The CDR3 nucleotides are TGTGCCAGCAGCCTCCTAGCGGGAGGACAAGAGACCCAGTACTTC. This translates into CASSLLAGGQETQYF. The rearrangement joins TRBV28 to TRBJ2-5, with TRBD2 matching over 11 bases. The CDR3 loop spans 15 amino acids. Germline V lookup: CDR1 MDHEN, CDR2 SYDVKM. J lost 2 bases, V lost 6 bases, and 5 bases had no gene match.

V is TRBV7-5 and J is TRBJ2-7. TRBV7-5 is designated a pseudogene. The CDR3 spans 14 residues. The DNA for the CDR3 is TGTGTCAGAAGCTTATTGGCAGGTAAGGGAGAGCAGTACGTC. Translation: CVRSLLAGKGEQYV.

The chain uses TRBV27 and TRBJ1-2, with D possibly being TRBD1 (5 bases). Trimming removed 2 bases at V and 2 bases at J, with 12 bases between. Germline V CDR1 and CDR2: MNHEY, SMNVEV (reference sequence). This CDR3 comprises 15 residues. The CDR3 region is CASSLVGQTNYGYTF. For the CDR3, the DNA is TGTGCCAGCAGTTTAGTAGGACAAACCAACTATGGCTACACCTTC.

This clone was observed once. V usage is TRBV7-9 and J usage is TRBJ2-3; no clear D. The CDR3 runs to 16 residues. From germline, CDR1 is SEHNR and CDR2 FQNEAQ (reference sequence). The V end lost 1 base, the J end lost 5 bases, and 16 bases lay between the germline ends. The CDR3 DNA sequence: TGTGCCAGCAGCTTAGTTAGGGCCTTGGGTCAAGATACGCAGTATTTT. Translated, it gives CASSLVRALGQDTQYF.

This clone was counted between two and nine times. The chain has TRBV12-3 or TRBV12-4 and TRBJ1-2; D remains unclear. This CDR3 comprises 12 residues. The V end was cut by 6 bases, the J end by 6 bases, with 11 bases between. In nucleotides, the CDR3 is TGTGCCAGCAGCACGCGCCAGAATGGCTACACCTTC. Translated: CASSTRQNGYTF.

This sequence joins TRBV9 and TRBJ2-3, with 7 bases that match TRBD1. CDR3 length equals 15 residues. Germline V lookup: CDR1 SGDLS, CDR2 YYNGEE. The V segment lost 3 bases and the J segment 4 bases; nucleotides outside the gene matches: 8. CDR3 bases: TGTGCCAGCAGCGCGACAGGGTCTTGGGCAGATACGCAGTATTTT. Translation: CASSATGSWADTQYF.

The chain links TRBV2 to TRBJ1-1; D unresolved. CDR1 is SNHLY, CDR2 FYNNEI, per germline. The germline V and J ends were trimmed by 2 bases and 3 bases, with 13 bases remaining between them. The CDR3 is 15 residues long. CDR3 in DNA: TGTGCCAGCAGTGAAATATGGGATGAGGACACTGAAGCTTTCTTT. It translates to CASSEIWDEDTEAFF.

The V gene is TRBV27, the J gene TRBJ1-5; D unclear. Trimming cost V 7 bases and J 1 base, with 14 bases left between them. Germline V gene sequence: CDR1 MNHEY, CDR2 SMNVEV (reference sequence). The CDR3 has 15 amino acids. CDR3 loop: CASTPFRNSNQPQHF. In nucleotides, the CDR3 is TGTGCCAGCACTCCCTTCAGGAACAGCAATCAGCCCCAGCATTTT.

The chain has TRBV5-6 and TRBJ2-1; the D is unclear. Looked up from germline, CDR1 is SGHDT and CDR2 is YYEEEE. Trimming removed 1 base from V and 15 bases from J, with 14 bases in between. CDR3 length: 12 residues. In DNA, the CDR3 is TGTGCCAGCAGCTTGAATTCGGGTGGACGGTTCTTC. Translation gives CASSLNSGGRFF.

The rearrangement links TRBV20-1 to TRBJ1-2, with D possibly being TRBD1 (5 bases). This CDR3 has 11 residues. The V and J ends lost 6 bases and 6 bases respectively, with 11 bases between them. CDR1 and CDR2 (germline): DFQATT, SNEGSKA (reference sequence). The CDR3 DNA reads TGCAGTGCCCAAGCGGGGGATGGCTACACCTTC. Encoded protein: CSAQAGDGYTF.

This clone was counted only a few times. CDR3 coding DNA: TGCGCCAGCCGACAGGGGACGAACACCGGGGAGCTGTTTTTT. This codes for CASRQGTNTGELFF. The chain employs TRBV10-1 and TRBJ2-2, with 8 bases lining up with TRBD1. Germline V gene lookup returns CDR1 WNHNN and CDR2 SYGVQD (reference sequence). CDR3 length equals 14 residues. Trimming removed 8 bases from V and 0 bases from J; junction bases left unmatched: 2.

This sequence joins TRBV30 and TRBJ1-2; D call uncertain. The germline V gene encodes CDR1 GTSNPN and CDR2 SVGIG (reference sequence). This CDR3 is built from 11 residues. V lost 0 bases and J 7 bases, leaving 6 bases between the germline ends. The CDR3 coding sequence is TGTGCCTGGAGTGTAAATGGTGGCTACACCTTC. This encodes CAWSVNGGYTF. Filled out from reference TRBV30 and TRBJ1-2, the complete variable domain reads SQTIHQWPATLVQPVGSPLSLECTVEGTSNPNLYWYRQAAGRGLQLLFYSVGIGQISSEVPQNLSASRPQDRQFILSSKKLLLSDSGFYLCAWSVNGGYTFGSGTRLTVV.

This chain joins TRBV5-4 and TRBJ1-1; the D gene is possibly TRBD1 (5 bases). The CDR3 runs to 15 residues. CDR1 is SGHNT and CDR2 is YYREEE in the germline V gene (reference sequence). The germline V and J ends were trimmed by 4 bases and 6 bases, with 19 bases remaining between them. CDR3 coding DNA: TGTGCCAGCAGCCCGGGACTCCCGAAAGGGGCTGAAGCTTTCTTT. Translating gives CASSPGLPKGAEAFF.

This clone was seen only once. This chain links TRBV1 with TRBJ2-5; the listed D gene, TRBD2, was not tested against the DNA. TRBV1 is a documented pseudogene. The CDR3 is made up of 14 amino acids. CDR3 loop: CTSIPGGRVETQYF. The CDR3 DNA reads TGCACCAGCATCCCGGGGGGGCGGGTGGAGACCCAGTACTTC.

About this clone itself: This specimen includes other DNA sequences encoding the same CDR3. The rearrangement links TRBV27 to TRBJ1-5; D is undetermined. From germline, CDR1 is MNHEY and CDR2 SMNVEV (reference sequence). The CDR3 length is 13 residues. V shed 0 bases and J shed 2 bases, with 2 bases lying between them. The CDR3 bases are TGTGCCAGCAGTTTATCGGGCAATCAGCCCCAGCATTTT. This gives the protein CASSLSGNQPQHF.

V gene TRBV27 combines with J gene TRBJ2-6, with D maybe TRBD2 (5 bases). The germline V gene encodes CDR1 MNHEY and CDR2 SMNVEV (reference sequence). Trimming took 6 bases from V and 12 from J, leaving 12 bases between them. The CDR3 has 12 residues. This chain's CDR3 is CASRKLDGVLTF. The CDR3 DNA reads TGTGCCAGCAGGAAACTAGACGGCGTCCTGACTTTC. Based on the CDR3 plus reference TRBV27 and TRBJ2-6, the full variable domain is EAQVTQNPRYLITVTGKKLTVTCSQNMNHEYMSWYRQDPGLGLRQIYYSMNVEVTDKGDVPEGYKVSRKEKRNFPLILESPSPNQTSLYFCASRKLDGVLTFGAGSRLTVL.

The rearrangement links TRBV19 to TRBJ2-1; no reliable D call. The CDR3 sequence is 15 residues long. Germline V gene lookup returns CDR1 LNHDA and CDR2 SQIVND (reference sequence). The V gene lost 1 base and the J gene lost 0 bases, with 7 bases spanning the gap. This chain's CDR3 is CASSIVTSSYNEQFF. The CDR3 DNA is TGTGCCAGTAGTATAGTCACGAGCTCCTACAATGAGCAGTTCTTC.

The gene calls are TRBV15 and TRBJ1-5; the D is unclear. Between the trimmed V and J ends, which lost 8 bases and 0 bases, there was a span of 17 bases. In germline, CDR1 is LNHNV, CDR2 YYDKDF (reference sequence). The CDR3 contains 16 residues. The CDR3 coding sequence is TGTGCCACCTCCCACCGGAAGGGTTATAGCAATCAGCCCCAGCATTTT. Protein sequence: CATSHRKGYSNQPQHF.

This rearrangement joins TRBV5-1 to TRBJ2-2; 9 positions agree with TRBD2. The junction had 10 bases not matched to a gene; V was cut back by 0 bases and J by 7 bases. This CDR3 comprises 17 residues. Germline V gives CDR1 SGHRS, CDR2 YFSETQ. The CDR3 region has the DNA TGCGCCAGCAGCTTGGAATTTAGCGGGAGTAGAAGCGGGGAGCTGTTTTTT. This gives the protein CASSLEFSGSRSGELFF.

This chain uses TRBV6-1 with TRBJ2-5; D might be TRBD2 (7 bases). Germline CDR1 MNHNS, CDR2 SASEGT. Trimming removed 4 bases from V and 1 base from J, with 16 bases in between. The CDR3 totals 16 residues. The CDR3 bases are TGTGCCAGCAGTGGGGGGGGCGGGAGACTCCAAGAGACCCAGTACTTC. It specifies CASSGGGGRLQETQYF.

A few counts support this clone. The chain uses TRBV28 and TRBJ1-6; possibly TRBD1 for D (6 bases). Germline assignment: CDR1 MDHEN and CDR2 SYDVKM. V was cut by 10 bases and J by 9 bases, with 13 bases left in between. The CDR3 covers 12 residues. This CDR3 reads CATGGAASPLHF. CDR3 coding DNA: TGTGCCACGGGGGGGGCAGCTTCACCCCTCCACTTT.